The rows below give T cell receptor beta chains drawn from one sample of a study of blood T cell repertoires in COVID-19. Clones were read by immunoSEQ multiplex PCR, and TCRdb kept only the in-frame ones, dropping some. The sample carries around 230,000 clones, around 80% recorded once. Sample: peripheral blood. The receptors were gathered from a man aged 40-55 years who had recovered from COVID-19. CDR3s include the opening cysteine and the closing phenylalanine or tryptophan. D genes are given only for firm matches. Size is omitted from some rows. Given values are once, few, many or a class for expanded clones.

abundance	v_gene	d_gene	j_gene	CDR3nt	CDR3aa
.	TRBV10-3	.	TRBJ1-2	TGTGCCATCAGTGAAGGACTATATGGCTACACCTTC	CAISEGLYGYTF
.	TRBV6-6	TRBD2	TRBJ2-3	TGTGCCAGCAGTTACTCGGCGGGGGGGGGCACAGATACGCAGTATTTT	CASSYSAGGGTDTQYF
once	TRBV5-8	TRBD1	TRBJ1-6	TGTGCCAGCAGCCGCCAGGGGGTGAATTCACCCCTCCACTTT	CASSRQGVNSPLHF
.	TRBV5-4	.	TRBJ1-1	TGTGCCAGCGGGCCTATGAACACTGAAGCTTTCTTT	CASGPMNTEAFF
.	TRBV7-9	.	TRBJ1-1	TGTGCCAGCAGCTTAGGGGAGGTGAACACTGAAGCTTTCTTT	CASSLGEVNTEAFF
.	TRBV2	.	TRBJ1-2	TGTGCCAGCAGTGAAACAGCTTACTATGGCTACACCTTC	CASSETAYYGYTF
.	TRBV9	.	TRBJ1-2	TGTGCCAGCAGCGTAGGCCAGGGCGGCTATGGCTACACCTTC	CASSVGQGGYGYTF
.	TRBV19	.	TRBJ2-7	TGTGCCAGTAGTATTGAGACTAGCTACGAGCAGTACTTC	CASSIETSYEQYF
.	TRBV5-5	TRBD2	TRBJ2-2	TGTGCCAGCAGCTTGGACCCCGCGAGGCGCGGGAGGGCCCACACCGGGGAGCTGTTTTTT	CASSLDPARRGRAHTGELFF
few	TRBV4-1	.	TRBJ1-2	TGCGCCAGCAGCTACCGTGGGGGCCTCTATGGCTACACCTTC	CASSYRGGLYGYTF
.	TRBV5-6	TRBD1	TRBJ2-3	TGTGCCAGCAGCTTGGCCGGGACAGGCCGCACAGATACGCAGTATTTT	CASSLAGTGRTDTQYF
.	TRBV4-3	TRBD2	TRBJ2-2	TGCGCCAGCAGCCTTAGCGGGGGGGCCTCCGGGGAGCTGTTTTTT	CASSLSGGASGELFF
.	TRBV6-2/TRBV6-3	.	TRBJ1-5	TGTGCCAGCAGTACCCGGGACACTCCAGATTATAGCAATCAGCCCCAGCATTTT	CASSTRDTPDYSNQPQHF
.	TRBV28	.	TRBJ2-5	TGTGCCAGCAGTTCGTGGGATGAGGGGAGGGAGACCCAGTACTTC	CASSSWDEGRETQYF
.	TRBV7-2	.	TRBJ2-1	TGTGCCAGCAGCTTAGCGATCGGTAGCAGCTCCTACAATGAGCAGTTCTTC	CASSLAIGSSSYNEQFF
.	TRBV7-2	.	TRBJ1-4	TGTGCCAGCAGCTTAAATCCCGGTGCAACTAATGAAAAACTGTTTTTT	CASSLNPGATNEKLFF
.	TRBV7-6	TRBD1	TRBJ1-1	TGTGCCAGCAGCCCGTACTCCCGATTCCGGGGACAGGAGGAAGGGAACACTGAAGCTTTCTTT	CASSPYSRFRGQEEGNTEAFF
once	TRBV14	TRBD1	TRBJ2-3	TGTGCCAGCAGTCCCCGTTGGGGACAGGGGAACACAGATACGCAGTATTTT	CASSPRWGQGNTDTQYF
.	TRBV2	TRBD2	TRBJ2-5	TGTGCCAGCAGGCCGATGTTCGGGGAGGGAGAGACCCAGTACTTC	CASRPMFGEGETQYF
.	TRBV25-1	.	TRBJ2-5	TGTGCCAGCGCAGACCCAAGGGGAGAGACCCAGTACTTC	CASADPRGETQYF
.	TRBV4-3	.	TRBJ2-2	TGCGCCAGCGCTAAGTGGCTAGAGAACACCGGGGAGCTGTTTTTT	CASAKWLENTGELFF
.	TRBV3-1/TRBV3-2	TRBD2	TRBJ2-2	TGTGCCAGCAGCCAACTAGCGGGGCGGGCCGGGGAGCTGTTTTTT	CASSQLAGRAGELFF